The 24 T cell receptor beta chains listed next were all sequenced from one sample in a study of shared clonotypes between healthy human individuals. Clones were sequenced by immunoSEQ multiplex PCR, and TCRdb holds only the in-frame ones, with some missing. The sample comprises more than 2 million clones, about 94% of which are singletons, and 1% to 1.3% rests with the top ten. CD45RO-negative CD8 cells positively selected for CCR7 made up the naive population, which excluded terminally differentiated effector memory CD45RA+ cells. Sample: naive CD8+ T cells sorted from blood. These receptors were obtained from a man younger than 30 in good health.

The CDR3, as DNA: TGTGCCAGCAGTCAGGGGGCGCGGGGCCTGGATGAAGCTTTCTTT. Translation gives CASSQGARGLDEAFF. The V call is TRBV2, the J call TRBJ1-1; 8 bases are shared with TRBD1. CDR1 is SNHLY, CDR2 FYNNEI, per germline. This CDR3 spans 15 amino acids. V dropped 5 bases and J dropped 7; count of bases not matched to a gene: 12.

V is TRBV7-9 and J is TRBJ2-1; D unresolved. This CDR3 contains 13 residues. Germline loops: CDR1 SEHNR, CDR2 FQNEAQ (reference sequence). V lost 5 bases to trimming and J lost 4 bases, with 9 bases between them. CDR3 DNA sequence: TGTGCCAGCAGCCAAGGAAGTTACAATGAGCAGTTCTTC. It translates to CASSQGSYNEQFF.

The chain combines TRBV5-8 with TRBJ2-1; 11 bases agree with TRBD2. V trimming: 0 bases; J trimming: 4 bases; junction bases outside the gene matches: 3. Germline CDR1 reads SGHTS; CDR2 reads YDEGEE. The CDR3 is made up of 16 amino acids. This CDR3 reads CASSLGTSGFYNEQFF. The CDR3 DNA reads as TGTGCCAGCAGCTTGGGGACTAGCGGGTTTTACAATGAGCAGTTCTTC. Drawing the rest from reference TRBV5-8 and TRBJ2-1, the complete variable domain is EAGVTQSPTHLIKTRGQQATLRCSPISGHTSVYWYQQALGLGLQFLLWYDEGEERNRGNFPPRFSGRQFPNYSSELNVNALELEDSALYLCASSLGTSGFYNEQFFGPGTRLTVL.

This chain uses TRBV28 with TRBJ1-5; D gene ambiguous. CDR1 and CDR2 from the germline V gene are MDHEN and SYDVKM. The CDR3 length is 16 residues. Trimming took off 2 bases at V and 0 bases at J, with 11 bases between the two ends. The CDR3 protein is CASSLVAQYSNQPQHF. The CDR3, as DNA: TGTGCCAGCAGTTTAGTGGCTCAGTATAGCAATCAGCCCCAGCATTTT.

On this clone: Other DNA sequences in the sample encode the same CDR3. V is TRBV27 and J is TRBJ2-1, with D uncertain. The CDR3 spans 12 residues. The ends were cut back, 3 bases at V and 8 bases at J, with 8 bases in the middle. Germline CDR1 is MNHEY and CDR2 is SMNVEV (reference sequence). The CDR3 coding sequence is TGTGCCAGCAGTTTGATTGGGGATGAGCAGTTCTTC. It yields the protein CASSLIGDEQFF.

V is TRBV30 and J is TRBJ1-2; D gene unclear. Germline loops: CDR1 GTSNPN, CDR2 SVGIG (reference sequence). V was trimmed by 3 bases and J by 5 bases, leaving 10 bases between them. This CDR3 region has 12 residues. The CDR3 reads CAWRSDAYGYTF. DNA for the CDR3: TGTGCCTGGAGGTCGGATGCTTATGGCTACACCTTC.

CDR3 sequence (DNA): TGTGCCTGGAGGGACAGGGGGCTGAAGACCCAGTACTTC. Translated: CAWRDRGLKTQYF. The chain recombines TRBV30 with TRBJ2-5; 11 nucleotides align to TRBD1. Trimming at V came to 3 bases and at J to 6 bases, leaving 3 bases not matched to a gene. CDR1 and CDR2 (germline): GTSNPN, SVGIG (reference sequence). The CDR3 covers 13 residues.

The chain couples TRBV5-6 to TRBJ2-7; 9 bases agree with TRBD1. Per the germline V gene, CDR1 is SGHDT and CDR2 is YYEEEE. With 4 bases clipped from V and 1 base from J, the junction kept 6 bases outside the gene matches. The CDR3 has 15 amino acids. The CDR3: CASSGGTGPSYEQYF. For the CDR3, the DNA is TGTGCCAGCAGCGGTGGGACAGGGCCTTCCTACGAGCAGTACTTC. Combining the CDR3 with reference TRBV5-6 and TRBJ2-7 gives the whole variable domain DAGVTQSPTHLIKTRGQQVTLRCSPKSGHDTVSWYQQALGQGPQFIFQYYEEEERQRGNFPDRFSGHQFPNYSSELNVNALLLGDSALYLCASSGGTGPSYEQYFGPGTRLTVT.

A remark on this clone: This specimen includes other DNA sequences encoding the same CDR3. This rearrangement joins TRBV5-6 to TRBJ2-3; TRBD1 or TRBD2 may be the D gene (5 bases each). Germline V CDR1 and CDR2: SGHDT, YYEEEE. V dropped 3 bases and J dropped 0 bases, with 5 bases sitting between them. The CDR3 consists of 13 residues. The CDR3 here is CASSWGSTDTQYF. DNA for the CDR3: TGTGCCAGCAGCTGGGGGAGCACAGATACGCAGTATTTT.

The J gene is TRBJ2-1, the V gene TRBV5-1, with D hard to call. The CDR3 consists of 14 residues. Looked up from germline, CDR1 is SGHRS and CDR2 is YFSETQ. The V end was cut by 0 bases, the J end by 5 bases, with 9 bases between. The CDR3 reads CASSLDAGNNEQFF. Here the CDR3 DNA reads TGCGCCAGCAGCTTGGATGCAGGAAACAATGAGCAGTTCTTC.

The chain carries TRBV5-6 and TRBJ2-7; D unresolved. CDR1 SGHDT and CDR2 YYEEEE come from the germline V gene. This CDR3 has 14 amino acids. Trimming removed 0 bases at V and 3 bases at J, with 10 bases between. The CDR3 DNA reads as TGTGCCAGCAGCTTGGCCGGCGTCAACTACGAGCAGTACTTC. Its protein is CASSLAGVNYEQYF.

This clone showed up just once. This chain uses TRBV4-1 with TRBJ2-2; D assignment may be TRBD1 or TRBD2 (5 bases each). Trimming pared 4 bases from V and 0 bases from J, leaving 12 bases between. The CDR3 spans 16 residues. The germline gives CDR1 MGHRA, CDR2 YSYEKL. The CDR3 protein is CASSLTGTTNTGELFF. For the CDR3, the DNA is TGCGCCAGCAGCCTGACCGGGACGACGAACACCGGGGAGCTGTTTTTT.

This rearrangement joins TRBV5-1 to TRBJ2-1; TRBD2 aligns across 8 bases. The CDR3 is made up of 17 amino acids. Germline values: CDR1 SGHRS, CDR2 YFSETQ. The trim removed 0 bases at V and 0 bases at J, leaving 5 bases unmatched. The CDR3 DNA follows: TGCGCCAGCAGCTTGGGTACAGCGGGAGCCTCCTACAATGAGCAGTTCTTC. This translates into CASSLGTAGASYNEQFF. Filled out from reference TRBV5-1 and TRBJ2-1, the complete variable domain reads KAGVTQTPRYLIKTRGQQVTLSCSPISGHRSVSWYQQTPGQGLQFLFEYFSETQRNKGNFPGRFSGRQFSNSRSEMNVSTLELGDSALYLCASSLGTAGASYNEQFFGPGTRLTVL.

The V and J genes are TRBV7-3 and TRBJ1-1, with D unresolved. This CDR3 comprises 13 residues. Per the germline V gene, CDR1 is SGHTA and CDR2 is FQGTGA. Trimming removed 3 bases from V and 1 base from J, with 6 bases in between. The DNA for the CDR3 is TGTGCCAGCAGCTTTGAACAGAACACTGAAGCTTTCTTT. Encoded protein: CASSFEQNTEAFF.

V is TRBV4-1 and J is TRBJ2-7; D is perhaps TRBD1 (6 bases). From germline, CDR1 is MGHRA and CDR2 YSYEKL. With 1 base removed from V and 3 bases from J, the gap between germline ends came to 13 bases. This CDR3 contains 15 residues. The CDR3 here is CASSQVSGANYEQYF. CDR3 bases: TGCGCCAGCAGCCAAGTGTCAGGGGCGAACTACGAGCAGTACTTC.

The CDR3 DNA reads TGTGCCAGCAGCTTAGGGTTTGGGACCGGGGAGCTGTTTTTT. It specifies CASSLGFGTGELFF. V is TRBV11-3 and J is TRBJ2-2; D not certain. Trimming stripped 1 base from V and 5 bases from J, with 8 bases between. Germline CDR1 and CDR2: SGHNT and YENEEA. The CDR3 loop spans 14 amino acids. Together with reference TRBV11-3 and TRBJ2-2, the CDR3 gives the full variable domain: EAGVVQSPRYKIIEKKQPVAFWCNPISGHNTLYWYLQNLGQGPELLIRYENEEAVDDSQLPKDRFSAERLKGVDSTLKIQPAELGDSAVYLCASSLGFGTGELFFGEGSRLTVL.

The V and J genes are TRBV11-2 and TRBJ2-3; no firm D call. The CDR3 contains 14 residues. The V gene lost 3 bases and the J gene lost 2 bases, with 9 bases spanning the gap. Germline assignment: CDR1 SGHAT and CDR2 FQNNGV. CDR3 sequence: CASSFVHITDTQYF. In nucleotides, the CDR3 is TGTGCCAGCAGCTTCGTCCATATCACAGATACGCAGTATTTT.

With regard to this clone: The sample carries other DNA sequences with the same CDR3. This chain connects TRBV27 to TRBJ2-7; possible D gene TRBD1, 7 bases. Germline V gene lookup returns CDR1 MNHEY and CDR2 SMNVEV (reference sequence). Trimming left V 5 bases short and J 1 base short, with 18 bases between. The CDR3 contains 16 residues. In nucleotides, the CDR3 is TGTGCCAGCAGTGCCTCAGGGGGGCCCCTTTCCTACGAGCAGTACTTC. Translation gives CASSASGGPLSYEQYF.

This chain joins TRBV13 and TRBJ2-1, with D possibly being TRBD1 (6 bases). Per the germline V gene, CDR1 is PRHDT and CDR2 is FYEKMQ (reference sequence). The CDR3 contains 13 residues. V shed 8 bases and J shed 4 bases, with 12 bases lying between them. CDR3 region: CASEGVAYNEQFF. The CDR3 bases are TGTGCCAGCGAGGGGGTGGCTTACAATGAGCAGTTCTTC.

The rearrangement links TRBV10-1 to TRBJ2-3, with 7 bases that match TRBD1. Trimming removed 3 bases from V and 0 bases from J; junction bases left unmatched: 3. The length of the CDR3 is 15 residues. Germline CDR1 reads WNHNN; CDR2 reads SYGVQD (reference sequence). The CDR3: CASSDDRESTDTQYF. In nucleotides, the CDR3 is TGCGCCAGCAGTGATGACAGGGAGAGCACAGATACGCAGTATTTT.

The genes are TRBV9 and TRBJ2-1; D is unclear. The CDR3 runs 17 residues. Germline V CDR1 and CDR2: SGDLS, YYNGEE. The V and J ends lost 2 bases and 1 base respectively, with 16 bases between them. The CDR3 loop reads CASSVTKGFGSYNEQFF. DNA for the CDR3: TGTGCCAGCAGCGTTACGAAAGGGTTTGGGTCCTACAATGAGCAGTTCTTC.

As concerns this clone: The same CDR3 can be traced to other DNA sequences in this sample. CDR3 amino acids: CASSPGTGNTEAFF. For the CDR3, the DNA is TGTGCCAGCAGCCCGGGGACAGGGAACACTGAAGCTTTCTTT. The chain links TRBV5-4 to TRBJ1-1; 8 bases are shared with TRBD1. The J segment lost 1 base and the V segment lost 4 bases, leaving 3 bases of the junction unmatched. The CDR3 contains 14 residues. Germline V gene sequence: CDR1 SGHNT, CDR2 YYREEE (reference sequence).

This sequence joins TRBV27 and TRBJ2-2; the D gene is possibly TRBD1 (6 bases). This CDR3 has 15 amino acids. The germline V and J ends were trimmed by 6 bases and 2 bases, with 13 bases remaining between them. Germline V gene sequence: CDR1 MNHEY, CDR2 SMNVEV (reference sequence). The CDR3 sequence: CASSIQGINTGELFF. CDR3 DNA sequence: TGTGCCAGCAGCATACAGGGAATTAACACCGGGGAGCTGTTTTTT.

The chain employs TRBV27 and TRBJ2-4, with D unresolved. CDR1 and CDR2 (germline): MNHEY, SMNVEV (reference sequence). The CDR3 is made up of 18 amino acids. The germline V and J ends were trimmed by 5 bases and 2 bases, with 22 bases remaining between them. CDR3 in amino acids: CASSPFPTRLVTKNIQYF. The CDR3 DNA reads as TGTGCCAGCAGTCCATTCCCCACCCGGTTAGTCACCAAAAACATTCAGTACTTC.